This TCR beta chain was sequenced in a study of response to subunit inactivated influenza vaccine. Study results and limitations: Authors suggested that a seasonal influenza vaccination recruits few new T cells each time.

TCRdb fed the RT-PCR reads into MiXCR, producing one record per CDR3 protein. The table includes around 530,000 distinct CDR3 sequences, 15% to 20% detected once. This clonotype turned up a few times. Its antigen is as yet unknown. Germline V gene data show CDR1 as LGHDT and CDR2 as YNNKEL (reference sequence). There are 13 residues in the CDR3. The ends were cut back, 3 bases at V and 5 bases at J, with 10 bases in the middle. Sample: CD4+ T cells sorted from PBMCs, taken around 2 years after vaccination. The chain carries TRBV3-1 and TRBJ1-1; no clear D. The clonotype was recovered from a man in his fifties or sixties who received an inactivated influenza vaccine. In DNA, the CDR3 is TGTGCCAGCAGCCAGATTGAAGGGACTGAAGCTTTCTTT. Its translation is CASSQIEGTEAFF.